This entry lists 13 T cell receptor beta chains sequenced from one sample in a study of blood T cell repertoires in COVID-19 (dated by TCRdb to 2019 to 2021). The library relied on the immunoSEQ multiplex PCR assay. In its TCRdb copy, this immuneACCESS table keeps in-frame sequences only and misses some clones. Where compared with another copy, unresolved V genes explain less than half of these, and the others have no known cause. For this sample there are approximately 51,000 clones; under 95% appear just once. The top ten constitute around 6% of the sample. The sequenced sample consisted of peripheral blood. The receptor set was obtained from a man between 65 and 85 years old with active COVID-19.

The chain links TRBV23-1 to TRBJ2-7; 9 bases align to TRBD1. TRBV23-1 is marked as an open reading frame, function uncertain. V lost 3 bases to trimming and J lost 3 bases; unmatched junction nucleotides: 9. The CDR3 totals 16 residues. The DNA of the CDR3 is TGCGCCAGCAGTCAGCCCGGGACAGGGATTGACTACGAGCAGTACTTC. This gives the protein CASSQPGTGIDYEQYF.

This chain links TRBV28 with TRBJ1-2; D is ambiguous. The CDR3 runs 12 residues. V was pared by 1 base and J by 8 bases, with 8 bases between. Germline V gene sequence: CDR1 MDHEN, CDR2 SYDVKM. The DNA of the CDR3 is TGTGCCAGCAGTTTATTTCGGGAGGGCTACACCTTC. This encodes CASSLFREGYTF.

This chain links TRBV6-6 with TRBJ2-5, with a possible D match to TRBD1 (5 bases). Between the trimmed V and J ends, which lost 0 bases and 1 base, there was a span of 6 bases. There are 14 residues in the CDR3. Per the germline V gene, CDR1 is MNHNY and CDR2 is SVGAGI (reference sequence). In nucleotides, the CDR3 is TGTGCCAGCAGTTACTCCAGGGTCCAAGAGACCCAGTACTTC. It yields the protein CASSYSRVQETQYF.

The genes are TRBV3-1 (or the pseudogene TRBV3-2) and TRBJ1-6, with D perhaps TRBD1 (5 bases). CDR1 and CDR2 from the germline V gene are LGHDT and YNNKEL (reference sequence). The CDR3 is 15 residues long. V dropped 4 bases and J dropped 7 bases, with 14 bases sitting between them. This CDR3 reads CASSPRIQGNSPLHF. In nucleotides, the CDR3 is TGTGCCAGCAGCCCTAGGATTCAGGGAAATTCACCCCTCCACTTT.

The chain recombines TRBV7-6 with TRBJ1-2; weak D call: TRBD1 (6 bases). The CDR3 runs to 13 residues. Trimming took off 5 bases at V and 8 bases at J, with 15 bases between the two ends. Germline assignment: CDR1 SGHVS and CDR2 FNYEAQ. The CDR3, as DNA: TGTGCCAGCAGCCCTTTGGCAGGGGAAGGCTACACCTTC. Translation: CASSPLAGEGYTF.

This clone was counted a single time. The chain combines TRBV7-9 with TRBJ2-1; D possibly corresponds to TRBD1 (6 bases). V shed 3 bases and J shed 5 bases, with 11 bases lying between them. Germline values: CDR1 SEHNR, CDR2 FQNEAQ (reference sequence). The CDR3 extends over 14 amino acids. The DNA for the CDR3 is TGTGCCAGCAGCTTCGGCCAGGGGCACAATGAGCAGTTCTTC. It is translated as CASSFGQGHNEQFF.

This clone was detected only a few times. This rearrangement joins TRBV7-9 to TRBJ1-6; no firm D call. Per germline, CDR1 SEHNR and CDR2 FQNEAQ (reference sequence). This CDR3 region has 12 residues. Trimming took off 2 bases at V and 8 bases at J, with 4 bases between the two ends. In DNA form, the CDR3 reads TGTGCCAGCAGCTTACCCGATTCACCCCTCCACTTT. Translated, it gives CASSLPDSPLHF. The variable domain in full, with the rest retrieved from reference TRBV7-9 and TRBJ1-6, is DTGVSQNPRHKITKRGQNVTFRCDPISEHNRLYWYRQTLGQGPEFLTYFQNEAQLEKSRLLSDRFSAERPKGSFSTLEIQRTEQGDSAMYLCASSLPDSPLHFGNGTRLTVT.

This clone has just one count. This sequence joins TRBV4-1 and TRBJ1-6; perhaps TRBD1 as D (6 bases). V lost 1 base to trimming and J lost 5 bases, with 15 bases between them. The V gene's germline CDR1 is MGHRA and CDR2 YSYEKL. The CDR3 loop spans 17 amino acids. The CDR3 here is CASSQVSPGAHNSPLHF. CDR3 coding DNA: TGCGCCAGCAGCCAAGTCTCTCCAGGGGCCCATAATTCACCCCTCCACTTT.

V and J are TRBV5-6 and TRBJ2-2; TRBD2 is a possible D gene (6 bases). Germline V gene lookup returns CDR1 SGHDT and CDR2 YYEEEE. Trimming cost V 6 bases and J 3 bases, with 12 bases left between them. The CDR3 contains 14 residues. The CDR3 sequence is CASTNGGDTGELFF. The DNA of the CDR3 is TGTGCCAGCACAAACGGGGGTGACACCGGGGAGCTGTTTTTT.

The chain carries TRBV5-1 and TRBJ1-6; no clear D. Trimming pared 1 base from V and 0 bases from J, leaving 20 bases between. This CDR3 is 20 amino acids long. CDR1 SGHRS and CDR2 YFSETQ come from the germline V gene. DNA for the CDR3: TGCGCCAGCAGCTTGAGGCCCATTGTGGCTCTAGGCTCCTATAATTCACCCCTCCACTTT. It yields the protein CASSLRPIVALGSYNSPLHF.

The chain combines TRBV10-2 with TRBJ1-1, with 7 positions matching TRBD1. The V gene end was trimmed by 5 bases and the J gene end by 2 bases; junction bases not matched to a gene: 5. The germline V gene encodes CDR1 WSHSY and CDR2 SAAADI. This CDR3 has 14 amino acids. In nucleotides, the CDR3 is TGCGCCAGCAGTAGACAGGGCGCAAACACTGAAGCTTTCTTT. This translates into CASSRQGANTEAFF.

The chain combines TRBV24-1 with TRBJ1-6; no definite D call. CDR3 length: 9 residues. The V gene lost 11 bases and the J gene lost 11 bases, with 6 bases spanning the gap. Germline CDR1 is KGHDR and CDR2 is SFDVKD. This CDR3 reads CAIAPPLHF. CDR3 DNA sequence: TGTGCCATAGCACCACCCCTCCACTTT.

The rearrangement joins TRBV7-9 to TRBJ2-5; 11 bases are shared with TRBD1. The CDR3 is 14 residues long. J gave up 4 bases and V 5 bases, and 3 bases lay outside the gene matches. Germline CDR1 SEHNR, CDR2 FQNEAQ (reference sequence). The CDR3 bases are TGTGCCAGCAGCGCCGGGACAGGGGGAGAGACCCAGTACTTC. This sequence encodes CASSAGTGGETQYF. The full variable domain, rest sourced from reference TRBV7-9 and TRBJ2-5, is DTGVSQNPRHKITKRGQNVTFRCDPISEHNRLYWYRQTLGQGPEFLTYFQNEAQLEKSRLLSDRFSAERPKGSFSTLEIQRTEQGDSAMYLCASSAGTGGETQYFGPGTRLLVL.